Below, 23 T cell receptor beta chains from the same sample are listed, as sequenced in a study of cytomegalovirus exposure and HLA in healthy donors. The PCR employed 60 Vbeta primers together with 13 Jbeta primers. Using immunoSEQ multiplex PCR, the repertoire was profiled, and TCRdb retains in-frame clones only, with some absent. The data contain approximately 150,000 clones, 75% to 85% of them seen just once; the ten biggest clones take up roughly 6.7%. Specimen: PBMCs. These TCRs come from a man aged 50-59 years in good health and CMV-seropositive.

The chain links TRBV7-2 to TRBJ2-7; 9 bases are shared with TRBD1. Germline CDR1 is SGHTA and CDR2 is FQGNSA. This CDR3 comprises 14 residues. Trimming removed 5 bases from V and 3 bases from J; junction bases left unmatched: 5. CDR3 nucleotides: TGTGCCAGCAGCGTGGGACAGGGTCTCTACGAGCAGTACTTC. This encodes CASSVGQGLYEQYF.

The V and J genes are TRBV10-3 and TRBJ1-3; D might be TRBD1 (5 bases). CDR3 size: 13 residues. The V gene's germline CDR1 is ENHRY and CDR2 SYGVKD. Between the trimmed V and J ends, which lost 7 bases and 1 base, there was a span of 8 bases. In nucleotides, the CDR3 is TGTGCCATCACGGACATATCTGGAAACACCATATATTTT. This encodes CAITDISGNTIYF.

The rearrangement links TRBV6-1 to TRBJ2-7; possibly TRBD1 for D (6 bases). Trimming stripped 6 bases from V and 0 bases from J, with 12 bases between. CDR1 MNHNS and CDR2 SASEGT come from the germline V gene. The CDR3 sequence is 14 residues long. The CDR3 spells CASSLEDSSYEQYF. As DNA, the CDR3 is TGTGCCAGCAGCTTAGAGGACAGCTCCTACGAGCAGTACTTC.

In nucleotides, the CDR3 is TGTGCCACCAGCAGAACCGGGACAGTCAGGGTCGAGCAGTTCTTC. Protein: CATSRTGTVRVEQFF. The V and J genes are TRBV15 and TRBJ2-1; TRBD1 matches 7 bases. The junction had 11 bases not matched to a gene; V was cut back by 2 bases and J by 10 bases. Germline CDR1 LNHNV, CDR2 YYDKDF (reference sequence). The CDR3 consists of 15 residues.

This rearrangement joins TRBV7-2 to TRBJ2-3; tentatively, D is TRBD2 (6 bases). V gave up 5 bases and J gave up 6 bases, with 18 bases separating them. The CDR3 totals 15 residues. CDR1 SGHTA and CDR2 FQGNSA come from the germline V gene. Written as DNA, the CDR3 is TGTGCCAGCAGCACCACCGCGGGACCAGGGGATACGCAGTATTTT. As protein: CASSTTAGPGDTQYF.

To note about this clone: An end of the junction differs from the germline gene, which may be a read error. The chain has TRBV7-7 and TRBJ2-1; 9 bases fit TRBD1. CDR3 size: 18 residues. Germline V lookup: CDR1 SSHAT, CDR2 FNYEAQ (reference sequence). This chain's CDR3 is CASSLYPPGTGFPDEQFF. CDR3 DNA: TGTGCTAGCAGCTTATACCCGCCCGGGACAGGGTTTCCGGATGAGCAGTTCTTC.

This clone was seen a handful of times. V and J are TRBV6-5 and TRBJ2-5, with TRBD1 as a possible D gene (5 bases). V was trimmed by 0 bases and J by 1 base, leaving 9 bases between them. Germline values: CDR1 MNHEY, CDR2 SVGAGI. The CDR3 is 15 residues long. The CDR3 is CASSYSYRSQETQYF. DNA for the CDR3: TGTGCCAGCAGTTACTCGTACAGGTCCCAAGAGACCCAGTACTTC.

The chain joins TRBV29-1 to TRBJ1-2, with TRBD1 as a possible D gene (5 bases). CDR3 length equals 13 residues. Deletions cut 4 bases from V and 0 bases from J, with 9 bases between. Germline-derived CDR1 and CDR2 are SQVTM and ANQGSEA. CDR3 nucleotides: TGCAGCGTTGGTCAGGGTCCTAACTATGGCTACACCTTC. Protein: CSVGQGPNYGYTF. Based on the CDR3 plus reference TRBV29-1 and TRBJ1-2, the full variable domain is SAVISQKPSRDICQRGTSLTIQCQVDSQVTMMFWYRQQPGQSLTLIATANQGSEATYESGFVIDKFPISRPNLTFSTLTVSNMSPEDSSIYLCSVGQGPNYGYTFGSGTRLTVV.

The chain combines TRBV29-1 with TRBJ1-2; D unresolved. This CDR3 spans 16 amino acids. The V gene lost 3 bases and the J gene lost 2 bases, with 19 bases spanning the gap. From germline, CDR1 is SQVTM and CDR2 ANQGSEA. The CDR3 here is CSVDSTALNLNYGYTF. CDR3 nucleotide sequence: TGCAGCGTTGATTCAACAGCCCTGAACCTAAACTATGGCTACACCTTC.

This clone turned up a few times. This CDR3 is CASSSRLANTYEQYF. The DNA of the CDR3 is TGTGCCAGCAGCTCTCGGCTAGCGAACACCTACGAGCAGTACTTC. This chain links TRBV5-4 with TRBJ2-7, with D possibly being TRBD2 (6 bases). The CDR3 consists of 15 residues. V gave up 3 bases and J gave up 2 bases, with 15 bases separating them. CDR1 is SGHNT and CDR2 is YYREEE in the germline V gene (reference sequence).

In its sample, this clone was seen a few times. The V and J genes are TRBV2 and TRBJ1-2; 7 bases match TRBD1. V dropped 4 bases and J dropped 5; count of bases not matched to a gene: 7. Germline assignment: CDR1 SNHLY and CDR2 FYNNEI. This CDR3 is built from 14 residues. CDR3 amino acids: CASSVDREWYGYTF. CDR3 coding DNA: TGTGCCAGCAGTGTTGACAGGGAATGGTATGGCTACACCTTC.

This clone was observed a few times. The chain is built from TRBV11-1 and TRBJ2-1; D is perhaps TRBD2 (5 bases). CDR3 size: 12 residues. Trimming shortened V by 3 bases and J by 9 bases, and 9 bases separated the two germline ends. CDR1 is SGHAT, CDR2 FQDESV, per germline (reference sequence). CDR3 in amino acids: CASSLRAGEQFF. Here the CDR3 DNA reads TGTGCCAGCAGCTTGAGGGCAGGTGAGCAGTTCTTC.

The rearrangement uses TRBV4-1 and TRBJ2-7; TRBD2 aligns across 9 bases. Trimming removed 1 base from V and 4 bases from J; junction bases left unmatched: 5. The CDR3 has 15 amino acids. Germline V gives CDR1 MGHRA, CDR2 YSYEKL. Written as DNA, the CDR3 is TGCGCCAGCAGCCAAGGACTAGCGGATCCTTACGAGCAGTACTTC. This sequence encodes CASSQGLADPYEQYF.

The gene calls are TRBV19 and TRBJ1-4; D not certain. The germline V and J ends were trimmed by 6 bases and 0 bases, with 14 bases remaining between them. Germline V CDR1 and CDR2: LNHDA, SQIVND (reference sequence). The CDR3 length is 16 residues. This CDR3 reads CASSPPDIATNEKLFF. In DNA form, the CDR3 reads TGTGCCAGTAGCCCACCCGACATAGCAACTAATGAAAAACTGTTTTTT.

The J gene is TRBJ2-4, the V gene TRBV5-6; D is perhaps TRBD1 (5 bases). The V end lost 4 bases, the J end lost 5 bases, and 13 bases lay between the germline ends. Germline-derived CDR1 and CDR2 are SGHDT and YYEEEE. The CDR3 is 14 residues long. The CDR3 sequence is CASSPLVQENIQYF. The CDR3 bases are TGTGCCAGCAGCCCCCTTGTACAGGAAAACATTCAGTACTTC.

CDR3 sequence reads: CASSLVMGVSYEQYF. DNA of the CDR3: TGTGCCAGCAGCTTGGTGATGGGCGTCTCCTACGAGCAGTACTTC. The J gene is TRBJ2-7, the V gene TRBV5-6; D is unclear. CDR1 SGHDT and CDR2 YYEEEE come from the germline V gene. This CDR3 region has 15 residues. The germline V and J ends were trimmed by 0 bases and 0 bases, with 10 bases remaining between them.

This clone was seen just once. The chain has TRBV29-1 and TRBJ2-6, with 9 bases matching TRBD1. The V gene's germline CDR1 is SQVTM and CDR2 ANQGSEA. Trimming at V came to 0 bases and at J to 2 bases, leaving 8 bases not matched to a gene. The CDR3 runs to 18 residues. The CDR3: CSVEDPGTGGAGANVLTF. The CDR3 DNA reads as TGCAGCGTTGAAGACCCCGGTACAGGGGGCGCTGGGGCCAACGTCCTGACTTTC.

As DNA, the CDR3 is TGTGCCAGCAGCCAGGGAGCGGGAGGCCATGGGGTTACGCAGTATTTT. Its translation is CASSQGAGGHGVTQYF. J is TRBJ2-3 and V is TRBV4-2; TRBD2 matches at 9 bases. From germline, CDR1 is LGHNA and CDR2 YNFKEQ. There are 16 residues in the CDR3. V lost 3 bases, J lost 8 bases, and 12 bases stayed unmatched.

In DNA form, the CDR3 reads TGTGCCAGCAGCTTGGGCAGGGGGCTCGCAGATACGCAGTATTTT. This translates into CASSLGRGLADTQYF. The rearrangement joins TRBV5-4 to TRBJ2-3, with TRBD1 matching 8 bases. The CDR3 has 15 amino acids. Trimming took 0 bases from V and 4 from J; bases not matched to a gene: 4. CDR1 is SGHNT and CDR2 is YYREEE in the germline V gene (reference sequence).

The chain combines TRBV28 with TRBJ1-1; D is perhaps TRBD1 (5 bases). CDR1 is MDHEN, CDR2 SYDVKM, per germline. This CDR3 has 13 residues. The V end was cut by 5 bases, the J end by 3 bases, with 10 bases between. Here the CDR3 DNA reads TGTGCCAGCAGTCCACGGGGGGACACTGAAGCTTTCTTT. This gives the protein CASSPRGDTEAFF. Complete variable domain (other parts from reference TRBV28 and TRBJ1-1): DVKVTQSSRYLVKRTGEKVFLECVQDMDHENMFWYRQDPGLGLRLIYFSYDVKMKEKGDIPEGYSVSREKKERFSLILESASTNQTSMYLCASSPRGDTEAFFGQGTRLTVV.

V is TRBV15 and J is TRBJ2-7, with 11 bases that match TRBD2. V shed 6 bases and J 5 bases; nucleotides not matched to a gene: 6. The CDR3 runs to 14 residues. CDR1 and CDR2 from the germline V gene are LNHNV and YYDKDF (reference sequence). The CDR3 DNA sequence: TGTGCCACCAGTTTTACTAGCGGGAGCGACGAGCAGTACTTC. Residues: CATSFTSGSDEQYF.

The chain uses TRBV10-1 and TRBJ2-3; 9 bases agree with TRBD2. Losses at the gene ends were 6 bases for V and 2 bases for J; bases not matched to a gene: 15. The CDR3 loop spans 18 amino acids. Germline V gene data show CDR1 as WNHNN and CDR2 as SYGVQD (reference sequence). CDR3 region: CASRSGLAGAGVTDTQYF. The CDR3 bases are TGCGCCAGCAGAAGCGGGTTAGCGGGAGCAGGGGTCACAGATACGCAGTATTTT.

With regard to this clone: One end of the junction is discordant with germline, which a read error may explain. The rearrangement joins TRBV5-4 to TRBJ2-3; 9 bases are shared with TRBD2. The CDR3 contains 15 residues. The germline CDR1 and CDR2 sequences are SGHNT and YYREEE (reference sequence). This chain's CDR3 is CVSSLRGRGTDTQYF. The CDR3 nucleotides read TGTGTCAGCAGCTTGCGCGGGAGGGGCACAGATACGCAGTATTTT.